The present T cell receptor beta chain was sequenced within a study of cytomegalovirus exposure and HLA in healthy donors listed by TCRdb under 2017. In terms of the full investigation: An earlier analysis of several hundred of the donors reported roughly 300 Gb of sequence data and some 120 million unique TCR beta sequences from approximately 180 million T cells. An early release covering roughly 600 HLA-typed donors comprised approximately 290 gigabases of sequencing data and about 90 million unique TCR sequences. Of the 300 to 500 genotyped donors, 75% to 85% were placed in the genetic ancestry cluster associated with self-reported Caucasian donors. The study aimed to test whether signatures of past pathogen exposure could be identified by cataloging public T cell receptors. The study used immunosequencing to profile the T cell repertoires of under 700 subjects and linked those repertoires to cytomegalovirus serostatus. Besides the first cohort of 500 to 700 subjects, a separate validation cohort made up of around 120 different subjects was used. High-throughput TCR immunosequencing, statistical association of individual TCRs with disease status, and machine learning were combined to predict cytomegalovirus infection status. A later analysis re-examined previously published TCR beta repertoires from more than 600 donors and added high-resolution HLA genotyping to investigate patterns of TCR occurrence. Rather than using new phenotypic data, the later analysis identified candidate immune exposures from TCR beta sequences and from how often those sequences occurred across donors. An earlier analysis of some 500 of the donors applied high-throughput TCR beta sequencing to assess whether each TCR beta V gene segment acted as functional or pseudogenic. Alongside the repertoire data, information on donor age, sex, ethnicity and CMV serostatus was compiled. Genome-wide SNP genotypes for about 60% of the roughly 700 donors were used in a later genetic analysis, which treated that subset as a discovery cohort. All discovery cohort repertoires had been generated using a single sequencing platform. HLA typing included class I and class II loci at four-digit resolution. The number of typed donors differed by locus: about 629-630 for A, B, C, DRB1 and DQB1; approximately 520 for DQA1; some 610 for DPA1; and some 430 for DPB1. Several DR-DQ haplotypes were handled as single units for association and clustering because linkage in the cohort was strong. On average, 235,054 unique TCR beta nucleotide sequences were sequenced per donor among roughly 430 genotyped donors of the cohort, with around 19% of those sequences being non-productive.

In regard to this clone: Its antigen remains unidentified. The sample holds no much larger clone one base away, and base qualities are not on file.

Results the study describes overall, beyond this receptor: A group of highly shared sequence variants was considered likely to be a technical artifact of the sequencing pipeline. Because HLA typing was unavailable for some donors at each locus, only the typed subset was used in association tests. Most TCR sequences were seen in very few donors, while some public TCRs were found in many individuals. In an earlier analysis of under 600 of the donors, most TCR beta V segments were observed in productive rearrangements about 87% or about 30% of the time, broadly matching IMGT annotations. The presence/absence analyses assumed that sequencing depth was roughly uniform across donors, and that assumption may not be true. V-gene and J-gene trimming of TCR beta chains was associated with a missense DCLRE1C variant in a later genetic analysis, and the association was replicated in an independent cohort. The 87-base-pair reads could not distinguish some IMGT-functional V segments, including TRBV6-2 and TRBV6-3, so those segments were excluded. The classifier was reported to diagnose cytomegalovirus status with high specificity and sensitivity in both the original cohort and the validation cohort. Strong co-occurrence of HLA alleles, especially DR and DQ, made assigning TCR associations to individual alleles difficult. According to a later analysis, parvovirus B19, influenza, CMV and Epstein-Barr virus appeared linked to several top co-occurrence clusters. Specific HLA alleles were associated with 15,000 to 20,000 TCR beta sequences at a false discovery rate of 0.05 in a later analysis. Linkage disequilibrium might explain the correlated functional status among segregating V segments, but an unknown experimental factor could not be excluded. Only TCR beta chains were sequenced in this cohort, and the absence of alpha or paired-chain data limited detectable features. The earlier analysis of 587 of the donors excluded around 17 rarely observed V segments, including chromosome 9 orphons, because counts were too low. For the cohort, immune exposure information was limited to CMV serostatus. A few of the identified cytomegalovirus-associated TCR beta chains were confirmed in vitro to be specific for cytomegalovirus antigens. In a later analysis, TCR association rates were found to vary across HLA loci, with the most associated TCRs seen for DRB1 alleles and the fewest for HLA-C alleles. A later analysis found that most CMV-associated TCR beta chains appeared HLA-restricted, with HLA associations seemingly driven largely by CMV exposure. Compared with equally common non-associated chains, HLA-associated TCR beta chains in a later analysis were more clonally expanded and had lower generation probabilities. A further reported finding was that TCR beta sequences accurately predicted the HLA-A and HLA-B alleles for most subjects in the first cohort. According to the authors, the approach could potentially be generalized to other disease states and immunological phenotypes. The study listed approximately 150 TCR beta chains as associated with cytomegalovirus. Compared with the roughly 700-donor mean, donors in an Asian-associated ancestry cluster had fewer N-insertions in productive TCRs, according to a later genetic analysis.

Libraries were built with the immunoSEQ multiplex PCR assay. For the multiplex PCR, a mixture combining 60 forward primers for TCR Vbeta segments and 13 reverse primers for TCR Jbeta segments was used. The CDR3 region of rearranged TCR beta genes was amplified from genomic DNA with a multiplex PCR assay. The amplified TCR beta libraries were sequenced on the Illumina HiSeq System as 87-base-pair reads. Turning to the authors' computational methods: A later analysis counted approximately 74 million unique TCR beta chains across the 650 to 700 repertoires, and some 11 million of these chains were shared by at least two donors. To remove PCR and sequencing errors, raw reads were error-corrected and collapsed into unique sequences using a nearest-neighbor algorithm that merged closely related sequences. To assign V, D and J gene segments, CDR3 sequences were aligned to IMGT reference sequences. For a sequence to be retained, a match of at least six nucleotides to both a V gene segment and a J gene segment was required. Rearrangements were classified as productive when the CDR3 lacked stop codons and remained in frame with V and J, and all other rearrangements were classified as non-productive. Following IMGT convention, CDR3 was defined as the stretch from the second conserved V-encoded cysteine to the conserved J-encoded phenylalanine. In an earlier analysis of 500 to 650 of the donors, sequences lacking an unambiguous match to a single V gene segment were excluded. An earlier analysis of under 750 of the donors called V segments functional above 56.7% productive rearrangements and segregating when the between-donor standard deviation exceeded 5%. A statistical classification framework was developed to diagnose cytomegalovirus status using the catalog of TCR beta chain sequences. In a later analysis, TCR nucleotide sequences were compared against IMGT/GENE-DB human TR gene sequences so that V and J genes could be assigned. Using the TCRdist pipeline, a later analysis assigned CDR3 sequences along with most-parsimonious VDJ recombination scenarios. In a later analysis, each TCR beta chain was defined by its CDR3 amino acid sequence together with its V-gene family, and reads lacking a unique V-gene family were excluded. To address suspected cross-contamination and a sequencing artifact, a later analysis removed around 600 highly shared, low-generation-probability nucleotide sequences. For each public chain, a later analysis derived a clonal expansion index from normalized ranks of inferred template counts within each repertoire. In a later analysis, generation probabilities were computed using a VDJ recombination model fitted to out-of-frame rearrangements, and the results were checked against IGoR. A later analysis scored TCR-TCR, TCR-HLA and TCR-CMV co-occurrence with hypergeometric tests, applying a repertoire-size bias correction to TCR pairs. A later analysis estimated false discovery rates by permuting HLA or CMV assignments 20 times. A later analysis grouped co-occurring TCRs with DBSCAN, adding TCRdist sequence similarity when clustering within HLA-allele-positive subsets. Repertoires with fewer than 30,000 or more than 120,000 public chains were left out of co-occurrence clustering, as were a handful of repertoires with anomalous nucleotide sharing. Drawn from immuneACCESS, this table holds only the in-frame rearrangements with V and J called that TCRdb kept. Clones are partly lost; checked studies trace under half to an unresolved V gene and leave the rest unexplained. V and J calls and clone size are as listed in that table; D and trimming were resolved from the DNA. Within this sample are some 160,000 clones, with approximately 86% of them counted one time only. The top ten constitute around 1.8% of the sample.

The cohort comprised around 700 healthy bone marrow donors. At the time of sampling, all cohort members were nominally healthy, though unrecorded immune exposures were likely present. The donor was CMV seronegative and belonged to the group of several hundred seronegative cohort members. A peripheral blood sample was provided by each donor, and peripheral blood mononuclear cells were used for TCR beta sequencing. The Qiagen DNeasy Blood Extraction Kit was used to extract genomic DNA from the blood cell samples. V is reduced by 2 bases and J by 2 bases, leaving a spacing of 19 bases between them. Based on the germline V gene (reference sequence), the CDR1 and CDR2 sequences are MNHEY and SMNVEV. From cysteine to phenylalanine, the CDR3 is 17 amino acids long. CDR3 DNA is the only sequence kept; it has 51 bases, read in frame from the first base.

Sequencing was done on a sample of PBMCs. The chain was built from TRBV27 and TRBJ2-7, with a tentative D gene TRBD1 over 6 matching bases. This sequence was found in a woman younger than 30 in good health and CMV-seronegative. In nucleotides, the sequence is TGTGCCAGCAGTTTAAAATATCCCGGGACACCTCCCTACGAGCAGTACTTC. Its coded protein is CASSLKYPGTPPYEQYF.